The rows below give T cell receptor beta chains drawn from one sample of a study of shared T cell receptors in the human thymus. Libraries were prepared by immunoSEQ multiplex PCR; TCRdb keeps only in-frame clonotypes and omits some of them. Of 600,000 to 900,000 clones listed, 70% to 90% were seen once; the top ten hold about 0.011%. The same specimen was also included in a second study, on human thymus T cells.

The sample taken for sequencing was thymocytes. Receptor source: a girl less than two years old with a congenital heart defect. Each CDR3 is given with its conserved first and last residue. A D gene is named only where the DNA matches it firmly. The size field is filled for only some rows; it gives once, few, many or a size class.

V gene	D gene	clone size	CDR3 protein
TRBV28	NA	NA	CASSLQPGATDTQYF
TRBV6-1	TRBD1	NA	CASSEYGTGRLMYEQYF
TRBV27	TRBD1	NA	CASSQGHRGPYGYTF
TRBV2	TRBD1	NA	CASLSGGHNSPLHF
TRBV28	TRBD1	once	CASSSTGDYGYTF
TRBV5-6	TRBD1	once	CASSGTGGNRSYGYTF
TRBV5-1	TRBD1	NA	CASSCLPRDRGIRNYGYTF
TRBV19	NA	NA	CASSPADLSSEAFF
TRBV4-3	TRBD2	few	CASSQSGGTSGSYNEQFF
TRBV10-1	TRBD1	NA	CASSEGQATVRFLRSYEQYF
TRBV9	TRBD1	NA	CASSAQGQGPGEKLFF
TRBV9	NA	NA	CASSLKGGGSPTEAFF
TRBV5-5	NA	NA	CASSFIGQSNQPQHF
TRBV5-4	TRBD1	NA	CASRAGTGVRTF
TRBV7-2	TRBD1	few	CASSLPHPGQGGSPLHF
TRBV4-3	TRBD2	few	CASSQDVASGGRSTDTQYF
TRBV7-9	NA	NA	CASSLPTRNYGYTF
TRBV6-1	NA	NA	CASSSDRSNSPLHF
TRBV6-1	TRBD1	NA	CASSSTGNEQFF
TRBV28	TRBD1	NA	CASSFRGPQGLGYTF
TRBV11-2	TRBD1	NA	CASSSADRGRDYGYTF
TRBV9	NA	NA	CASSVVGVSQGVNTEAFF
TRBV23-1	NA	NA	CASSQSARPSTVNSPLHF
TRBV6-1	TRBD2	few	CASSEARAGGQGDTQYF
TRBV5-6	NA	once	CASFSGASMNTEAFF
TRBV19	TRBD1	NA	CASSQGTGRFRDTQYF
TRBV6-5	NA	NA	CASSGPRGYTF
TRBV27	NA	NA	CASRTRIQGMRTEAFF
TRBV27	TRBD1	NA	CASNPRDRGHEQYF
TRBV7-2	TRBD2	NA	CASSRPSGSFTDTQYF
TRBV19	NA	NA	CASTRNRETNYGYTF
TRBV5-5	NA	NA	CASSPRGPTYEQYF
TRBV4-2	NA	once	CASRQMGKQGYYEQYF